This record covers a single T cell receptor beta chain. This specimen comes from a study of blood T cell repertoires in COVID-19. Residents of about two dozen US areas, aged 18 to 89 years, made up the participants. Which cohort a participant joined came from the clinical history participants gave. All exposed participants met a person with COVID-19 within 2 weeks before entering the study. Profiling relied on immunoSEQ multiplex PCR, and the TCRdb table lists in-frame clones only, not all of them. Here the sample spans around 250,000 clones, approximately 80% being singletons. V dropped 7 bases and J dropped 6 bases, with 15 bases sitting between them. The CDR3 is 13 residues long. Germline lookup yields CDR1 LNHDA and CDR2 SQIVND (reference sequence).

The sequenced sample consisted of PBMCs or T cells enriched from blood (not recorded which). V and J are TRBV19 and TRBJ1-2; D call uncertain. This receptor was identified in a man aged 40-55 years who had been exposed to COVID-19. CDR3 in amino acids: CASTGGDRNGYTF. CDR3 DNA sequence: TGTGCCAGTACCGGCGGGGATAGAAATGGCTACACCTTC.